Shown below are 13 T cell receptor beta chains from a single sample sequenced in a study of PD-L1 blockade in urothelial cancer. The assay was immunoSEQ multiplex PCR, and TCRdb's table has in-frame clones only and misses some. The sample carries tens of thousands of clones, roughly 90% recorded once. The sample here was PBMCs, taken around atezolizumab (anti-PD-L1) treatment. The origin of the receptors is a man aged 55 to 69 with urothelial cancer.

This clone appeared once. V is TRBV2 and J is TRBJ2-5; D perhaps matches TRBD2 (5 bases). CDR3 length: 12 residues. V lost 7 bases and J 4 bases, leaving 10 bases between the germline ends. Germline assignment: CDR1 SNHLY and CDR2 FYNNEI. In nucleotides, the CDR3 is TGTGCCAGCACCTACAGCGGAGAGACCCAGTACTTC. It specifies CASTYSGETQYF.

The chain combines TRBV18 with TRBJ2-7, with TRBD1 matching 7 bases. Trimming cost V 0 bases and J 0 bases; bases outside gene matches: 5. The CDR3 length is 16 residues. Germline V gene lookup returns CDR1 KGHSH and CDR2 LQKENI. CDR3 coding DNA: TGTGCCAGCTCACCACCCGGGACAGTTTTCTCCTACGAGCAGTACTTC. It yields the protein CASSPPGTVFSYEQYF. The whole variable domain, remainder taken from reference TRBV18 and TRBJ2-7, is NAGVMQNPRHLVRRRGQEARLRCSPMKGHSHVYWYRQLPEEGLKFMVYLQKENIIDESGMPKERFSAEFPKEGPSILRIQQVVRGDSAAYFCASSPPGTVFSYEQYFGPGTRLTVT.

The genes are TRBV7-3 and TRBJ1-6; no clear D. The V and J ends lost 1 base and 9 bases respectively, with 10 bases between them. Germline CDR1 is SGHTA and CDR2 is FQGTGA. This CDR3 is built from 14 residues. As DNA, the CDR3 is TGTGCCAGCAGCTTAATGGCAGTTGGTTCACCCCTCCACTTT. Amino acid sequence: CASSLMAVGSPLHF.

The chain recombines TRBV4-1 with TRBJ2-7; 7 bases map to TRBD1. This CDR3 comprises 16 residues. The germline gives CDR1 MGHRA, CDR2 YSYEKL. Trimming cost V 0 bases and J 1 base; bases outside gene matches: 6. The DNA for the CDR3 is TGCGCCAGCAGCCAAGACCGGGACAGCCCTTCCTACGAGCAGTACTTC. It encodes CASSQDRDSPSYEQYF.

The chain combines TRBV9 with TRBJ2-3; no definite D call. V was clipped by 3 bases and J by 0 bases, with 11 bases between them. This CDR3 region has 15 residues. CDR1 and CDR2 from the germline V gene are SGDLS and YYNGEE. The CDR3 reads CASSAAPASTDTQYF. The CDR3 DNA sequence: TGTGCCAGCAGCGCCGCCCCTGCGAGCACAGATACGCAGTATTTT. Full variable domain (missing parts from reference TRBV9 and TRBJ2-3): DSGVTQTPKHLITATGQRVTLRCSPRSGDLSVYWYQQSLDQGLQFLIQYYNGEERAKGNILERFSAQQFPDLHSELNLSSLELGDSALYFCASSAAPASTDTQYFGPGTRLTVL.

This chain connects TRBV4-1 to TRBJ1-5, with D unclear. Germline V gene sequence: CDR1 MGHRA, CDR2 YSYEKL. The CDR3 is 13 residues long. Trimming took 0 bases from V and 6 from J, leaving 6 bases between them. CDR3 nucleotides: TGCGCCAGCAGCCAAGATTTCGGTCAGCCCCAGCATTTT. It translates to CASSQDFGQPQHF.

J is TRBJ2-2 and V is TRBV7-9; tentative D call: TRBD1 (5 bases). CDR3 length equals 17 residues. The V end lost 0 bases, the J end lost 1 base, and 12 bases lay between the germline ends. CDR1 SEHNR and CDR2 FQNEAQ come from the germline V gene (reference sequence). DNA of the CDR3: TGTGCCAGCAGCTTAGCCCCTTGGCAGGGGAACACCGGGGAGCTGTTTTTT. Amino acids: CASSLAPWQGNTGELFF.

The chain carries TRBV29-1 and TRBJ2-7, with TRBD1 as a possible D gene (6 bases). CDR1 is SQVTM and CDR2 is ANQGSEA in the germline V gene. The CDR3 is made up of 11 amino acids. The V and J ends lost 5 bases and 3 bases respectively, with 8 bases between them. CDR3 region: CSVNRDYEQYF. CDR3 coding DNA: TGCAGCGTTAACAGGGACTACGAGCAGTACTTC.

The chain is built from TRBV27 and TRBJ1-6; 11 positions agree with TRBD1. After removal of 5 bases from V and 8 bases from J, the junction contained 5 bases not matched to a gene. This CDR3 has 15 amino acids. Germline CDR1 is MNHEY and CDR2 is SMNVEV (reference sequence). The CDR3 here is CASSPGDRGYSPLHF. CDR3 DNA sequence: TGTGCCAGCAGTCCCGGGGACAGGGGGTATTCACCCCTCCACTTT.

This chain uses TRBV7-8 with TRBJ2-2; 10 bases align to TRBD2. The CDR3 loop spans 18 amino acids. Losses at the gene ends were 6 bases for V and 0 bases for J; bases not matched to a gene: 10. The germline gives CDR1 SGHVS, CDR2 FQNEAQ. The CDR3 loop reads CASRKTSGFNANTGELFF. The CDR3 nucleotides are TGTGCCAGCAGGAAGACTAGCGGGTTTAACGCGAACACCGGGGAGCTGTTTTTT.

This clone appeared a few times. This chain connects TRBV5-4 to TRBJ1-2; D gene ambiguous. The V end was cut by 4 bases, the J end by 8 bases, with 15 bases between. Looked up from germline, CDR1 is SGHNT and CDR2 is YYREEE (reference sequence). The CDR3 has 13 amino acids. CDR3 residues: CASSPRSERGYTF. The CDR3 coding sequence is TGTGCCAGCAGCCCTCGGTCGGAGAGGGGCTACACCTTC.

The gene calls are TRBV21-1 and TRBJ2-1; no check of the table's D call, TRBD2, against the DNA was made. TRBV21-1 is listed as a pseudogene. This CDR3 has 17 amino acids. The DNA for the CDR3 is TGTGCCAGCACGCGAGGACTAGCGGAAAGCTCCTACAATGAGCAGTTCTTC. This encodes CASTRGLAESSYNEQFF.

V gene TRBV6-1 combines with J gene TRBJ1-1, with TRBD1 as a possible D gene (6 bases). The ends were cut back, 3 bases at V and 1 base at J, with 12 bases in the middle. The CDR3 contains 15 residues. Per the germline V gene, CDR1 is MNHNS and CDR2 is SASEGT. The CDR3 region is CASSDQGWGNTEAFF. The CDR3 DNA is TGTGCCAGCAGTGACCAGGGGTGGGGGAACACTGAAGCTTTCTTT.